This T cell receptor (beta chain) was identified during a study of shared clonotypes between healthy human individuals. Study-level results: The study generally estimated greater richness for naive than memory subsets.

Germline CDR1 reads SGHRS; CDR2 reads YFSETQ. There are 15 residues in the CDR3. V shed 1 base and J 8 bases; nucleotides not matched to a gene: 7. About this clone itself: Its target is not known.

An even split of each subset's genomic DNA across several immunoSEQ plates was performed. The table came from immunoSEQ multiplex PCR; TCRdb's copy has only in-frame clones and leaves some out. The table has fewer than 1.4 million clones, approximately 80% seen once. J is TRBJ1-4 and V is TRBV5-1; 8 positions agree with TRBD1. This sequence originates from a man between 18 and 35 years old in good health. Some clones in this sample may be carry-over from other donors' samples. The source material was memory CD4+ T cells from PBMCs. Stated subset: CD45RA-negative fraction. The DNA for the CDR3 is TGCGCCAGCAGCTTGACCGGACAGGGTTCCGAAAAACTGTTTTTT. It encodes CASSLTGQGSEKLFF.